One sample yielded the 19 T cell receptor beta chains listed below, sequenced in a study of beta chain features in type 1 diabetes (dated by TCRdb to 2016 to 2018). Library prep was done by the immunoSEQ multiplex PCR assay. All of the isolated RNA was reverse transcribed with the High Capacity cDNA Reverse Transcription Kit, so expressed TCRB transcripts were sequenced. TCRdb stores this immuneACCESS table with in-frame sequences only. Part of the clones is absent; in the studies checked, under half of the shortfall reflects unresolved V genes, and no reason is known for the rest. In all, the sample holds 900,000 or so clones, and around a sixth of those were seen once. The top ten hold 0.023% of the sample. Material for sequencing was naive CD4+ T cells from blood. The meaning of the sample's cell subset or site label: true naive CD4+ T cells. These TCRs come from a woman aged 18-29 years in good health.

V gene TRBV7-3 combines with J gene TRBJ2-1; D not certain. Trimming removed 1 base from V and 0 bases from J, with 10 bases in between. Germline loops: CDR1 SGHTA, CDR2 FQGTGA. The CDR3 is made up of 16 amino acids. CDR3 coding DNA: TGTGCCAGCAGCTTAAACCCACCGGACTCCTACAATGAGCAGTTCTTC. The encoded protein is CASSLNPPDSYNEQFF.

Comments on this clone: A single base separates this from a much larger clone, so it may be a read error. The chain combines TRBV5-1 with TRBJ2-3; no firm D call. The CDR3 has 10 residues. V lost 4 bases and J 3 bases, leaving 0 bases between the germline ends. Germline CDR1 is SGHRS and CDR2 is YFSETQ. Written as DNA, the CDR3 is TGCGCCAGCAGCACAGATACGCAGTATTTT. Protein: CASSTDTQYF.

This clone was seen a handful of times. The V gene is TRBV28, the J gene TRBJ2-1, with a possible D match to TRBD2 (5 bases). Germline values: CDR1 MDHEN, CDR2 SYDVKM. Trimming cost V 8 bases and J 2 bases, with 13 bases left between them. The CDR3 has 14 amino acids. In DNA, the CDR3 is TGTGCCAGCCAACGGGGAACGACCTACAATGAGCAGTTCTTC. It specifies CASQRGTTYNEQFF.

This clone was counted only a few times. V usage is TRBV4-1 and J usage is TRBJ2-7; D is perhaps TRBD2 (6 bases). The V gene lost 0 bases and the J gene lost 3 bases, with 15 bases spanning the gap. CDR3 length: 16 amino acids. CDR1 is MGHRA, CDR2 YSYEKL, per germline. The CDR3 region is CASSQDLIGSDYEQYF. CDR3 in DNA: TGCGCCAGCAGCCAAGATCTAATCGGGAGTGACTACGAGCAGTACTTC.

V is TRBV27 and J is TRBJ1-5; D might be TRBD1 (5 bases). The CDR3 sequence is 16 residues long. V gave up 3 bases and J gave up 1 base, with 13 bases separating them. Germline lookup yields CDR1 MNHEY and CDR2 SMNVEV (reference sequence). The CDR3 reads CASSFEGLLSNQPQHF. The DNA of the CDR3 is TGTGCCAGCAGTTTCGAGGGACTCCTGAGCAATCAGCCCCAGCATTTT.

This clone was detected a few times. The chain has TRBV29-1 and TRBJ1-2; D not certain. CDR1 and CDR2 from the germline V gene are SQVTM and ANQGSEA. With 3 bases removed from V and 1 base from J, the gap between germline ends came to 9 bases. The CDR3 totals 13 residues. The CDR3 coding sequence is TGCAGCGTTGAGGTGGTTCGTAACTATGGCTACACCTTC. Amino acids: CSVEVVRNYGYTF.

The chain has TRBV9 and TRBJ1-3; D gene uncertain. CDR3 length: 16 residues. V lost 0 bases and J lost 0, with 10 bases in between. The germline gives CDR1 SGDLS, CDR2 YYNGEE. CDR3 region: CASSVDGVLSGNTIYF. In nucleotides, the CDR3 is TGTGCCAGCAGCGTAGATGGGGTGCTCTCTGGAAACACCATATATTTT. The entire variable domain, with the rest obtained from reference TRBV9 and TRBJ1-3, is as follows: DSGVTQTPKHLITATGQRVTLRCSPRSGDLSVYWYQQSLDQGLQFLIQYYNGEERAKGNILERFSAQQFPDLHSELNLSSLELGDSALYFCASSVDGVLSGNTIYFGEGSWLTVV.

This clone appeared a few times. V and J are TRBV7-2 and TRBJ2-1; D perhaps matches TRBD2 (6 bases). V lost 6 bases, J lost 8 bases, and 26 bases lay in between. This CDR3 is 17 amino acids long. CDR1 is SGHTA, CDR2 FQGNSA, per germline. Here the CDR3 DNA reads TGTGCCAGCAGTCTATCCCATGGGGGGAGCTCGGGGTATGAGCAGTTCTTC. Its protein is CASSLSHGGSSGYEQFF.

CDR3 in amino acids: CASSLVASLTRADTQYF. DNA of the CDR3: TGTGCCAGCAGCTTAGTGGCTAGTCTAACAAGAGCAGATACGCAGTATTTT. The chain carries TRBV11-3 and TRBJ2-3; the D is unclear. V was trimmed by 1 base and J by 4 bases, leaving 18 bases between them. Germline V lookup: CDR1 SGHNT, CDR2 YENEEA. This CDR3 region has 17 residues.

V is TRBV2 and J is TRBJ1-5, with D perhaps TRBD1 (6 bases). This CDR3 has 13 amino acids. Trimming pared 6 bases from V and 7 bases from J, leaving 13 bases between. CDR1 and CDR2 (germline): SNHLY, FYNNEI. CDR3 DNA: TGTGCCAGCAGAGGGGAGGGGGGGCAGCCCCAGCATTTT. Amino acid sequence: CASRGEGGQPQHF.

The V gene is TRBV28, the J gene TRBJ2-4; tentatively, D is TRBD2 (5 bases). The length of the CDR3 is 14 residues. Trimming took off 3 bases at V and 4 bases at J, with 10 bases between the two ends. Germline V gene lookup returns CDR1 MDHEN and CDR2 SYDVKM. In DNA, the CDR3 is TGTGCCAGCAGTTTCGTCGGGGTAAAAAACATTCAGTACTTC. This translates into CASSFVGVKNIQYF.

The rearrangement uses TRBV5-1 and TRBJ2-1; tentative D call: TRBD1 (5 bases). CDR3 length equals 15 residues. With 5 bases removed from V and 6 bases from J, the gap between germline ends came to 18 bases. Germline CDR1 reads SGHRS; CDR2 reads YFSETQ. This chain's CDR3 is CASRVGVSPTNEQFF. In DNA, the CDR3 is TGCGCCAGCAGGGTAGGGGTTTCTCCTACCAATGAGCAGTTCTTC.

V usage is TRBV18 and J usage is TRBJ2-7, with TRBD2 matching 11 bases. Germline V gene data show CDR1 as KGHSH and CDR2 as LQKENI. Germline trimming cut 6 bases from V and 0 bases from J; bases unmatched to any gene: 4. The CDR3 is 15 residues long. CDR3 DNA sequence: TGTGCCAGCTCGCGACTAGCGGGGAGCTCCTACGAGCAGTACTTC. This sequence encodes CASSRLAGSSYEQYF.

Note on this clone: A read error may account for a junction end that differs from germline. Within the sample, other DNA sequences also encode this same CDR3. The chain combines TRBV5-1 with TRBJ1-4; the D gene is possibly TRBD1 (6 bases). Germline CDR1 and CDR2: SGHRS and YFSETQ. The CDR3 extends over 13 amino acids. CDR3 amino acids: CASSPGGHEKLFF. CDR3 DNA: TGTGCCAGCAGCCCGGGGGGCCATGAAAAACTGTTTTTT.

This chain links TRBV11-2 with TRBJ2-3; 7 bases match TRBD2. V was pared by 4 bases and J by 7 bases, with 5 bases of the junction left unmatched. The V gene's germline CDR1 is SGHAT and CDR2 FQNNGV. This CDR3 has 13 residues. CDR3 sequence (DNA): TGTGCCAGCAGCTCCCTAGCGGACTATACGCAGTATTTT. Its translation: CASSSLADYTQYF.

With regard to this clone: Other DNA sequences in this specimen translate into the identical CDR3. CDR3 in amino acids: CASRRGQPQYF. The CDR3 nucleotides read TGTGCCAGCAGGAGGGGTCAGCCCCAGTACTTC. The gene calls are TRBV2 and TRBJ2-5; D possibly matches TRBD1 or TRBD2 (5 bases each). The CDR3 runs to 11 residues. CDR1 and CDR2 (germline): SNHLY, FYNNEI. Trimming left V 6 bases short and J 9 bases short, with 11 bases between. Together with reference TRBV2 and TRBJ2-5, the CDR3 gives the full variable domain: EPEVTQTPSHQVTQMGQEVILRCVPISNHLYFYWYRQILGQKVEFLVSFYNNEISEKSEIFDDQFSVERPDGSNFTLKIRSTKLEDSAMYFCASRRGQPQYFGPGTRLLVL.

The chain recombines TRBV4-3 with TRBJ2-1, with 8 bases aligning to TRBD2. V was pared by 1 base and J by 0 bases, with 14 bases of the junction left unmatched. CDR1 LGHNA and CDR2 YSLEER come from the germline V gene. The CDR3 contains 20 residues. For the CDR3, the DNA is TGCGCCAGCAGCCAAGGCGGTCGGCATAGCGGGAAAAGCTCCTACAATGAGCAGTTCTTC. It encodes CASSQGGRHSGKSSYNEQFF.

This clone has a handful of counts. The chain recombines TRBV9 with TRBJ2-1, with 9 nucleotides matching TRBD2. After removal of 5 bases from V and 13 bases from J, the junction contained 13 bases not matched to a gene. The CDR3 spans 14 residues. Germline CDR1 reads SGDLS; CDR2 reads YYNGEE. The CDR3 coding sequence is TGTGCCAGCAGTGGGAGAGAGACTAGCGGTAAACAGTTCTTC. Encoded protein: CASSGRETSGKQFF.

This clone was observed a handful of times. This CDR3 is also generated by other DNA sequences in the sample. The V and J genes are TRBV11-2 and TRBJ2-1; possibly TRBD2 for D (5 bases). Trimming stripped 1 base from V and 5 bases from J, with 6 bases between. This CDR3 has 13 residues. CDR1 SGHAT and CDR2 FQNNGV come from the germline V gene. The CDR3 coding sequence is TGTGCCAGCAGCTTAGGACTAAACAATGAGCAGTTCTTC. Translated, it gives CASSLGLNNEQFF.